This T cell receptor (beta chain) derives from a study of blood T cell repertoires in COVID-19. Study information: Acute-phase and convalescent COVID-19 samples originated in the United States, Italy and Spain.

Data came from immunoSEQ multiplex PCR; TCRdb stores just in-frame clones and leaves some out. Seen here are some 170,000 clones, roughly 90% observed once, and the top ten hold 1% to 1.5%. Germline V CDR1 and CDR2: GTSNPN, SVGIG (reference sequence). The CDR3 contains 19 residues. The V and J ends lost 2 bases and 9 bases, in that order; junction bases with no gene match: 22. The TCR comes from a human donor with acute COVID-19. The donor label of this sample is uncertain. Source material: PBMCs or T cells enriched from blood (not recorded which). The chain is built from TRBV30 and TRBJ2-1; 10 positions match TRBD2. The CDR3 is CAWSPLASSGGFVGSEQFF. In nucleotides, the CDR3 is TGTGCCTGGAGTCCACTCGCGTCTAGCGGGGGTTTCGTGGGGAGTGAGCAGTTCTTC.